One and the same sample provided the 4 T cell receptor beta chains below, sequenced in a study of sequential checkpoint blockade in melanoma. Some clones are missing from TCRdb's copy, which holds only in-frame ones; the method was immunoSEQ multiplex PCR. Among 10,000 to 15,000 clones listed, around 20% were seen once. Treatment indicated: randomized to nivolumab then ipilimumab (arm A) or the reverse (arm B). The sample here was tumor tissue (inferred from file names), taken from a patient given nivolumab and ipilimumab in sequence. Receptors originate from a human donor with melanoma.

This clone showed up many times. The chain employs TRBV9 and TRBJ2-3; possible D gene TRBD1, 6 bases. V lost 2 bases to trimming and J lost 4 bases, with 11 bases between them. CDR3 size: 14 residues. Germline CDR1 is SGDLS and CDR2 is YYNGEE. CDR3 DNA sequence: TGTGCCAGCAGCGTGCAACAGGGCGCAGATACGCAGTATTTT. It is translated as CASSVQQGADTQYF.

V and J are TRBV25-1 and TRBJ1-4; 7 bases match TRBD1. V gave up 8 bases and J gave up 8 bases; unmatched junction bases: 14. The CDR3 is made up of 15 amino acids. The germline gives CDR1 MGHDK, CDR2 SYGVNS. The CDR3 spells CASEGLDRVGEKLFF. In nucleotides, the CDR3 is TGTGCCAGCGAAGGCCTAGACAGGGTCGGCGAAAAACTGTTTTTT.

The J gene is TRBJ2-3, the V gene TRBV7-6; D uncertain. Germline CDR1 and CDR2: SGHVS and FNYEAQ. V was trimmed by 3 bases and J by 0 bases, leaving 13 bases between them. This CDR3 region has 16 residues. DNA for the CDR3: TGTGCCAGCAGCTTGCTCATAGCCGATAGCACAGATACGCAGTATTTT. Protein product: CASSLLIADSTDTQYF.

This clone was counted a single time. The chain couples TRBV5-1 to TRBJ1-1; TRBD1 agrees at 9 bases. The germline CDR1 and CDR2 sequences are SGHRS and YFSETQ. This CDR3 has 16 residues. V lost 0 bases and J lost 6; bases outside the gene matches: 9. The DNA for the CDR3 is TGCGCCAGCAGCTTGGCACCACAGGGGGCAGACTCTGAAGCTTTCTTT. This translates into CASSLAPQGADSEAFF.